This section outlines one TCR beta chain sequence together with its context. Unmatched junction bases numbered 8, after V lost 3 bases and J lost 3 bases. Germline loops: CDR1 SGHVS, CDR2 FQNEAQ. The CDR3 is 16 amino acids. Profiled with immunoSEQ multiplex PCR; TCRdb holds only in-frame clones, not every one. This table has roughly 1 million clones, about 74% appearing once. The sample belongs to a study of shared clonotypes between healthy human individuals. The rearrangement joins TRBV7-8 to TRBJ1-5; the match to TRBD1 covers 7 bases. The origin of this receptor is a man aged 18 to 29 in good health. Sequencing used memory CD4+ T cells sorted from blood. Subset meaning: CD45RA-negative fraction. The CDR3 sequence is CASSFLGGVYNQPQHF. The DNA for the CDR3 is TGTGCCAGCAGCTTTTTAGGGGGCGTTTACAATCAGCCCCAGCATTTT.